In its sample, the clone carrying this T cell receptor (beta chain) was seen a few times. No more than 2 weeks before study entry, exposed participants had met a case of COVID-19. The CDR3 has 14 amino acids. Germline CDR1 reads SGDLS; CDR2 reads YYNGEE. Unmatched junction bases numbered 4, after V lost 3 bases and J lost 4 bases. The table came from immunoSEQ multiplex PCR; TCRdb's copy has only in-frame clones and leaves some out. This sample has around 190,000 clones, with 84% found just once. These data originate in a study of blood T cell repertoires in COVID-19. Across the whole study: PBMCs, B-cell-depleted T cells, or T cells were the source of the cDNA or gDNA that made up the material.

The sequencing input was PBMCs or T cells enriched from blood (not recorded which). The TCR sequence derives from a woman aged 25-40 years who had been exposed to COVID-19. J is TRBJ1-2 and V is TRBV9; TRBD1 matches at 9 bases. The CDR3 reads CASSAQGASYGYTF. The CDR3 region has the DNA TGTGCCAGCAGCGCACAGGGGGCCAGCTATGGCTACACCTTC.